This T cell receptor beta chain was documented in a study of T cell responses to AZD1222 COVID-19 vaccine. Study conclusions and caveats: White British ancestry dominated among donors, who included more females, and clonal diversity was possibly underestimated.

Assay used: immunoSEQ multiplex PCR; TCRdb lists only in-frame clones, some missing. The sample consists of 150,000 to 200,000 clones, about 94% of them appearing once. Per germline, CDR1 SGHTA and CDR2 FQGNSA. CDR3 length: 14 residues. The V and J ends lost 3 bases and 4 bases, in that order; junction bases with no gene match: 3. In the case of this clone: Its target is not known.

The chain has TRBV7-2 and TRBJ2-3; 8 nucleotides agree with TRBD2. This receptor was taken from an adult in good health. The sequencing here drew on peripheral blood, taken on day 0 of AZD1222 vaccination. CDR3 region: CASSFGLAADTQYF. The CDR3, as DNA: TGTGCCAGCAGCTTTGGACTAGCTGCAGATACGCAGTATTTT. Complete variable domain (other parts from reference TRBV7-2 and TRBJ2-3): GAGVSQSPSNKVTEKGKDVELRCDPISGHTALYWYRQSLGQGLEFLIYFQGNSAPDKSGLPSDRFSAERTGGSVSTLTIQRTQQEDSAVYLCASSFGLAADTQYFGPGTRLTVL.